Sequencing of this T cell receptor beta chain was carried out in a study of blood T cells in healthy people across ages. Overall study findings and caveats: No one knew whether donors had CMV, which possibly confounded expanded clonotype changes. Long-lived donors exceeded aged donors in naive CD4+ cells and diversity.

Donation came from healthy Caucasian individuals in Russia who were aged 6 to 90. The table lists this clonotype with a few counts. The antigen is unknown. Sample-barcoded 5' priming and a J-beta primer mix drove a second PCR of about 7 to 12 cycles. TCRdb used MiXCR to reprocess the 5' RACE reads, holding one entry per CDR3 protein. The sample contains about 1.8 million distinct CDR3 sequences, about 49% of which appear only once. The receptor comes from a woman in her thirties or forties in good health. The sequencing input was blood.

The DNA for the CDR3 is TGCGCCAGCAGCCAAGATAGGGGACTATTATACAATGAGCAGTTCTTC. Amino acids: CASSQDRGLLYNEQFF. This chain links TRBV4-3 with TRBJ2-1; TRBD2 matches at 7 bases. With 0 bases clipped from V and 4 bases from J, the junction kept 6 bases outside the gene matches. This CDR3 region has 16 residues. Germline V gene data show CDR1 as LGHNA and CDR2 as YSLEER.